The 19 T cell receptor beta chains reported below all come from one sample, sequenced in a study of OX40 agonist ivuxolimab in advanced cancers. TCRdb keeps only in-frame clones here, not all; method: immunoSEQ multiplex PCR. The profile shows about 37,000 clones, about 90% of them singletons. Sequenced material: CD4+ or CD8+ T cells sorted from blood, taken in a trial of the OX40 agonist ivuxolimab. These receptors were taken from an adult with an advanced solid tumor such as melanoma, head and neck, liver or kidney cancer.

The chain combines TRBV27 with TRBJ2-1; D not certain. The germline V and J ends were trimmed by 5 bases and 0 bases, with 14 bases remaining between them. This CDR3 region has 16 residues. CDR1 and CDR2 (germline): MNHEY, SMNVEV (reference sequence). The CDR3 sequence: CASSEQVPDSYNEQFF. CDR3 bases: TGTGCCAGCAGTGAGCAGGTCCCAGACTCCTACAATGAGCAGTTCTTC.

This sequence joins TRBV7-9 and TRBJ1-1; D not resolved. With 2 bases removed from V and 4 bases from J, the gap between germline ends came to 14 bases. The CDR3 spans 15 residues. The germline CDR1 and CDR2 sequences are SEHNR and FQNEAQ (reference sequence). The CDR3 nucleotides are TGTGCCAGCAGCTTAAAGCCAGGCCCGGCCACTGAAGCTTTCTTT. It encodes CASSLKPGPATEAFF. The full variable domain, with the rest looked up from reference TRBV7-9 and TRBJ1-1, is DTGVSQNPRHKITKRGQNVTFRCDPISEHNRLYWYRQTLGQGPEFLTYFQNEAQLEKSRLLSDRFSAERPKGSFSTLEIQRTEQGDSAMYLCASSLKPGPATEAFFGQGTRLTVV.

The table lists this clone with a count of one. The chain joins TRBV4-1 to TRBJ2-3; 7 bases are shared with TRBD2. The CDR3 sequence is 14 residues long. Trimming removed 4 bases from V and 4 bases from J; junction bases left unmatched: 5. Germline V CDR1 and CDR2: MGHRA, YSYEKL. As DNA, the CDR3 is TGCGCCAGCAGCCTTGGTGGGGGGGCAGATACGCAGTATTTT. Translation: CASSLGGGADTQYF.

This chain joins TRBV4-1 and TRBJ2-7; maybe TRBD2 (7 bases). The CDR3 loop spans 14 amino acids. Trimming pared 1 base from V and 2 bases from J, leaving 9 bases between. Looked up from germline, CDR1 is MGHRA and CDR2 is YSYEKL. In DNA, the CDR3 is TGCGCCAGCAGCCAAGGAGGGGGGGCCTACGAGCAGTACTTC. Amino acids: CASSQGGGAYEQYF.

This chain connects TRBV5-6 to TRBJ1-2; 9 positions agree with TRBD1. J was trimmed by 3 bases and V by 3 bases; bases with no gene match: 6. Germline CDR1 SGHDT, CDR2 YYEEEE. The length of the CDR3 is 15 residues. The CDR3 loop reads CASSWGDRGDYGYTF. In DNA form, the CDR3 reads TGTGCCAGCAGCTGGGGTGACAGGGGGGACTATGGCTACACCTTC.

CDR3 sequence reads: CAGRRDGYTF. The CDR3 DNA is TGTGCCGGTCGGAGGGATGGCTACACCTTC. The V and J genes are TRBV30 and TRBJ1-2; no firm D call. CDR3 length equals 10 residues. Germline V CDR1 and CDR2: GTSNPN, SVGIG (reference sequence). V lost 8 bases to trimming and J lost 6 bases, with 10 bases between them.

J is TRBJ2-5 and V is TRBV6-5; 8 bases fit TRBD2. The CDR3 consists of 14 residues. V dropped 5 bases and J dropped 2; count of bases not matched to a gene: 4. The V gene's germline CDR1 is MNHEY and CDR2 SVGAGI. The CDR3 protein is CASSPGGVQETQYF. Here the CDR3 DNA reads TGTGCCAGCAGTCCCGGGGGGGTTCAAGAGACCCAGTACTTC.

The chain is built from TRBV13 and TRBJ1-2; D remains unclear. The germline gives CDR1 PRHDT, CDR2 FYEKMQ (reference sequence). The CDR3 covers 15 residues. Trimming pared 6 bases from V and 0 bases from J, leaving 14 bases between. CDR3 sequence: CASSQSRVPNYGYTF. CDR3 nucleotides: TGTGCCAGCAGTCAAAGTCGGGTACCTAACTATGGCTACACCTTC.

This clone appeared a single time. This chain joins TRBV27 and TRBJ1-1; unclear D gene. The V end lost 2 bases, the J end lost 3 bases, and 10 bases lay between the germline ends. There are 14 residues in the CDR3. Germline lookup yields CDR1 MNHEY and CDR2 SMNVEV (reference sequence). The chain's CDR3 is CASSLMWLDTEAFF. The CDR3 DNA reads TGTGCCAGCAGTTTAATGTGGTTGGACACTGAAGCTTTCTTT.

The chain combines TRBV19 with TRBJ2-7; D is perhaps TRBD1 (6 bases). V lost 3 bases, J lost 3 bases, and 9 bases lay in between. The CDR3 spans 13 residues. Germline CDR1 reads LNHDA; CDR2 reads SQIVND (reference sequence). The CDR3 DNA follows: TGTGCCAGTAGTATGGGACATAACTACGAGCAGTACTTC. Amino acid sequence: CASSMGHNYEQYF.

As regards this clone: This specimen includes other DNA sequences encoding the same CDR3. The chain uses TRBV4-2 and TRBJ2-5; TRBD2 might be the D (6 bases). Looked up from germline, CDR1 is LGHNA and CDR2 is YNFKEQ. CDR3 size: 14 residues. Trimming removed 0 bases at V and 2 bases at J, with 7 bases between. The CDR3 sequence is CASSQEAGQETQYF. As DNA, the CDR3 is TGTGCCAGCAGCCAAGAGGCGGGGCAAGAGACCCAGTACTTC.

This chain uses TRBV30 with TRBJ2-3; D unclear. The CDR3 covers 13 residues. Germline CDR1 reads GTSNPN; CDR2 reads SVGIG (reference sequence). Between the trimmed V and J ends, which lost 1 base and 4 bases, there was a span of 9 bases. CDR3 sequence (DNA): TGTGCCTGGAGTGGGGTGAACGCAGATACGCAGTATTTT. Its protein product is CAWSGVNADTQYF.

J is TRBJ1-1 and V is TRBV6-5; the D is unclear. Trimming left V 6 bases short and J 0 bases short, with 8 bases between. The CDR3 sequence is 13 residues long. Germline-derived CDR1 and CDR2 are MNHEY and SVGAGI. CDR3 region: CASRSSVNTEAFF. DNA for the CDR3: TGTGCCAGCAGATCCAGTGTGAACACTGAAGCTTTCTTT.

The gene calls are TRBV7-2 and TRBJ1-2, with 10 positions matching TRBD1. The length of the CDR3 is 15 residues. Trimming removed 1 base from V and 2 bases from J; junction bases left unmatched: 1. The germline gives CDR1 SGHTA, CDR2 FQGNSA. DNA of the CDR3: TGTGCCAGCAGCTTAGGACAGGGGGCGAACTATGGCTACACCTTC. It encodes CASSLGQGANYGYTF.

The V and J genes are TRBV9 and TRBJ2-3; D gene uncertain. This CDR3 has 15 residues. V lost 3 bases, J lost 2 bases, and 13 bases lay in between. The germline V gene encodes CDR1 SGDLS and CDR2 YYNGEE. The CDR3 DNA follows: TGTGCCAGCAGCGCCTCACCGGGTCTCACAGATACGCAGTATTTT. It codes for CASSASPGLTDTQYF.

The chain is built from TRBV7-3 and TRBJ1-1; D unresolved. This CDR3 region has 13 residues. Germline assignment: CDR1 SGHTA and CDR2 FQGTGA. The V end lost 5 bases, the J end lost 4 bases, and 11 bases lay between the germline ends. In nucleotides, the CDR3 is TGTGCCAGCAGCAGGGTAGAGGGCACTGAAGCTTTCTTT. Its translation: CASSRVEGTEAFF.

This chain uses TRBV30 with TRBJ2-6; D gene uncertain. Trimming removed 0 bases at V and 0 bases at J, with 6 bases between. Germline-derived CDR1 and CDR2 are GTSNPN and SVGIG (reference sequence). The CDR3 runs 15 residues. CDR3 amino acids: CAWSVSLSGANVLTF. The DNA for the CDR3 is TGTGCCTGGAGTGTCAGCCTCTCTGGGGCCAACGTCCTGACTTTC.

The chain recombines TRBV20-1 with TRBJ1-1; D not certain. Per the germline V gene, CDR1 is DFQATT and CDR2 is SNEGSKA (reference sequence). V gave up 6 bases and J gave up 0 bases, with 5 bases separating them. This CDR3 has 11 residues. The CDR3 region has the DNA TGCAGTGCCGGCGTGAACACTGAAGCTTTCTTT. Protein product: CSAGVNTEAFF.

This clone was picked up one time. The chain is built from TRBV7-9 and TRBJ2-3, with D possibly TRBD2 on 6 matching bases. The germline V gene encodes CDR1 SEHNR and CDR2 FQNEAQ (reference sequence). The CDR3 is 14 amino acids. Trimming took 4 bases from V and 2 from J, leaving 10 bases between them. The CDR3 DNA reads TGTGCCAGCAGCTCATGGGACTTCACAGATACGCAGTATTTT. Its translation: CASSSWDFTDTQYF.